Shown below are 10 T cell receptor beta chains from a single sample sequenced in a study of shared clonotypes between healthy human individuals. The assay was immunoSEQ multiplex PCR, and TCRdb's table has in-frame clones only and misses some. The sample consists of approximately 1.1 million clones, about four fifths of them appearing once. The sample taken for sequencing was memory CD4+ T cells from PBMCs. Specified subset: CD45RA-negative fraction. The source of these receptors is a man in his late teens or twenties in good health. Some clones in this sample may be carry-over from other donors' samples.

The chain links TRBV28 to TRBJ2-2; D may be TRBD1 (5 bases). CDR1 is MDHEN, CDR2 SYDVKM, per germline. The CDR3 has 17 amino acids. V lost 3 bases and J 1 base, leaving 15 bases between the germline ends. The CDR3 region has the DNA TGTGCCAGCAGTTTCCGGTTGGGGCGCCGGAACACCGGGGAGCTGTTTTTT. Translation: CASSFRLGRRNTGELFF. The full variable domain, completed using reference TRBV28 and TRBJ2-2, is DVKVTQSSRYLVKRTGEKVFLECVQDMDHENMFWYRQDPGLGLRLIYFSYDVKMKEKGDIPEGYSVSREKKERFSLILESASTNQTSMYLCASSFRLGRRNTGELFFGEGSRLTVL.

The CDR3 protein is CASSLAIGRGAYNEQFF. Here the CDR3 DNA reads TGTGCCAGCAGCTTAGCGATTGGGCGGGGGGCCTACAATGAGCAGTTCTTC. The chain uses TRBV7-8 and TRBJ2-1; 8 bases align to TRBD2. CDR3 length equals 17 residues. CDR1 SGHVS and CDR2 FQNEAQ come from the germline V gene. V shed 0 bases, J shed 2 bases, and the junction held 6 bases outside the gene matches.

The V and J genes are TRBV28 and TRBJ2-3, with 9 bases identical to TRBD2. With 0 bases clipped from V and 3 bases from J, the junction kept 7 bases outside the gene matches. The CDR3 runs 17 residues. The germline gives CDR1 MDHEN, CDR2 SYDVKM. In DNA form, the CDR3 reads TGTGCCAGCAGTTTATGGGTCGCGGGAGGGGGGACAGATACGCAGTATTTT. This sequence encodes CASSLWVAGGGTDTQYF.

There are a few counts of this clone. The V gene is TRBV7-2, the J gene TRBJ2-7, with D possibly matching TRBD2 (5 bases). Trimming left V 2 bases short and J 2 bases short, with 13 bases between. The CDR3 spans 15 residues. Germline CDR1 and CDR2: SGHTA and FQGNSA. The CDR3 region is CASSLNRPGTYEQYF. For the CDR3, the DNA is TGTGCCAGCAGCTTAAATCGACCGGGGACCTACGAGCAGTACTTC.

The chain recombines TRBV7-9 with TRBJ2-1; either TRBD1 or TRBD2 may fit D (5 bases each). From germline, CDR1 is SEHNR and CDR2 FQNEAQ (reference sequence). The V and J ends lost 3 bases and 2 bases respectively, with 11 bases between them. CDR3 length: 15 amino acids. CDR3 nucleotide sequence: TGTGCCAGCAGCTTCGAGTGGGACCCCTACAATGAGCAGTTCTTC. Encoded protein: CASSFEWDPYNEQFF.

This chain uses TRBV19 with TRBJ2-2, with 11 nucleotides matching TRBD2. V was pared by 7 bases and J by 7 bases, with 11 bases of the junction left unmatched. This CDR3 region has 16 residues. CDR1 LNHDA and CDR2 SQIVND come from the germline V gene (reference sequence). CDR3 bases: TGTGCCAGTATGATACTAGCGGGAGTTTTGGGCGGGGAGCTGTTTTTT. Translation: CASMILAGVLGGELFF.

This clone was picked up a small number of times. This chain joins TRBV27 and TRBJ1-1, with no clear D. Germline CDR1 reads MNHEY; CDR2 reads SMNVEV (reference sequence). Between the trimmed V and J ends, which lost 1 base and 11 bases, there was a span of 17 bases. The CDR3 spans 14 residues. CDR3 coding DNA: TGTGCCAGCAGTTTATACAGCCGGATTTCACCGGCTTTCTTT. This translates into CASSLYSRISPAFF.

A single count supports this clone. J is TRBJ2-3 and V is TRBV28; no firm D call. The CDR3 has 13 residues. Per germline, CDR1 MDHEN and CDR2 SYDVKM. V lost 3 bases and J lost 3, with 7 bases in between. CDR3 coding DNA: TGTGCCAGCAGTTTGTCGTTTACAGATACGCAGTATTTT. This sequence encodes CASSLSFTDTQYF.

The V call is TRBV5-4, the J call TRBJ2-5; 14 bases are a match to TRBD2. Germline CDR1 SGHNT, CDR2 YYREEE (reference sequence). V gave up 5 bases and J gave up 2 bases; unmatched junction bases: 5. This CDR3 comprises 16 residues. The CDR3 nucleotides are TGTGCCAGCAGTGAAGGACTAGCGGGAGGTCAAGAGACCCAGTACTTC. Its translation: CASSEGLAGGQETQYF.

This chain connects TRBV11-2 to TRBJ2-2, with 7 nucleotides matching TRBD1. From germline, CDR1 is SGHAT and CDR2 FQNNGV. J lost 5 bases, V lost 4 bases, and 1 base had no gene match. CDR3 length: 13 amino acids. The CDR3 nucleotides read TGTGCCAGCAGCTCGGACAGGACCGGGGAGCTGTTTTTT. It encodes CASSSDRTGELFF.